The 3 T cell receptor beta chains given below trace back to one sample, sequenced in a study of shared clonotypes between healthy human individuals. Data came from immunoSEQ multiplex PCR; TCRdb stores just in-frame clones and leaves some out. This sample has millions of clones, with around 90% found just once. Sequencing used naive CD4+ T cells sorted from blood. Subset in this sample: CD45RA+ positively selected. Receptors were obtained from a man aged 18-30 years in good health.

A few counts support this clone. Other DNA sequences of this sample code for an identical CDR3. The chain combines TRBV5-1 with TRBJ1-3; D is uncertain. V lost 0 bases to trimming and J lost 0 bases, with 4 bases between them. Germline V CDR1 and CDR2: SGHRS, YFSETQ. The CDR3 contains 14 residues. This chain's CDR3 is CASSLVGSGNTIYF. DNA of the CDR3: TGCGCCAGCAGCTTGGTAGGCTCTGGAAACACCATATATTTT.

V gene TRBV30 combines with J gene TRBJ1-2; maybe TRBD1 (6 bases). CDR3 length: 14 residues. The germline V gene encodes CDR1 GTSNPN and CDR2 SVGIG (reference sequence). The V gene lost 0 bases and the J gene lost 5 bases, with 13 bases spanning the gap. As DNA, the CDR3 is TGTGCCTGGAGTGTTGAGTACAGGGATTATGGCTACACCTTC. Its translation: CAWSVEYRDYGYTF.

This chain links TRBV10-3 with TRBJ1-5; no clear D. Germline lookup yields CDR1 ENHRY and CDR2 SYGVKD. V was pared by 5 bases and J by 6 bases, with 14 bases between. The CDR3 totals 14 residues. CDR3 residues: CAISRGGLGQPQHF. The CDR3 DNA follows: TGTGCCATCAGTAGAGGTGGACTGGGTCAGCCCCAGCATTTT.